This TCR beta chain was profiled in a study of CD8+CD57+ T cells in acquired aplastic anemia (dated by TCRdb to between 2017 and 2018). Regarding the complete study: Extracted DNA from sorted CD4+ and CD8+ cells averaged approximately 3 ug, ranging from roughly 0.19 to 27.4 ug. For healthy donor samples, the average read count was about 10 million for CD4+ cells and 11 million to 14 million for CD8+ cells.

Profiling of TCR beta VDJ combinations and CDR3 sequences used genomic DNA as the template. An Illumina HiSeq 2000 was used for TCR repertoire sequencing. As for the authors' bioinformatics: Repertoires were assessed using TRBV/TRBJ rearrangement plots, CDR3 size and DJ length profiles, and Simpson's diversity index. The most abundant DNA sequence in the deep sequencing data was defined as the immunodominant clone. CDR3 amino acid sequences were checked for sharing across subjects and were also compared against the VDJdb database and published repertoires. The raw public reads went through TCRdb reprocessing: fastp at Q25, MiXCR clone calling, in-frame beta chains kept. Identical CDR3 protein sequences are pooled into one entry, listed with their most common genes and DNA. The authors' filters were not applied to this entry. Here the sample has 400,000 to 450,000 distinct CDR3 sequences; about two thirds occur a single time. The ten largest account for approximately 3.9% of the sample.

Reading from cysteine to phenylalanine, the CDR3 counts 14 amino acids. Only the CDR3 region is kept as DNA, spanning 42 bases read in frame from base 1. Sequences ENHRY (CDR1) and SYGVKD (CDR2) are obtained from the germline V gene. Turning to this clonotype: There is no known antigen for this receptor. One end of the junction is discordant with germline, which a read error may explain.

In the study, sorted CD4+ and CD8+ blood T cells from patients with severe aplastic anemia and from healthy subjects underwent deep sequencing of TCR repertoires. Ficoll-Paque density gradient centrifugation was used to isolate peripheral blood mononuclear cells. Before DNA was extracted, CD4+ and CD8+ T cells were sorted using either FACS or magnetic beads. Study-wide findings and limitations: Between patients and healthy controls, no significant difference in CD8+ Simpson's diversity was found (P=0.060). Twenty-nine CD8+ CDR3 sequences were found in both patients and controls but appeared to be highly expressed in patients and within the immunodominant clones of the patients.

This clonotype was obtained from a human donor in good health, serving as a control. Source material: sorted CD4+, CD8+, or CD8+CD57+ T cells (not recorded which) from PBMCs. The chain was built from TRBV10-3 and TRBJ1-2; a tentative D match to TRBD1 spans 6 bases. The DNA sequence follows: TGTGCCATCAGTGAGGACGACAGGAACTATGGCTACACGTTC. This codes for CAISEDDRNYGYTF.